The 31 T cell receptor beta chains below come from one sample, sequenced in a study of cytomegalovirus exposure and HLA in healthy donors. This PCR relied on a set of 60 Vbeta primers and 13 Jbeta primers. Sequenced by immunoSEQ multiplex PCR; TCRdb stores in-frame clones only, minus some. The sample lists about 190,000 clones; approximately 80% were seen once. Sample: PBMCs. All receptors derive from a woman aged 40 to 49 in good health and CMV-seronegative.

The CDR3 reads CASSFQLALADTQYF. The CDR3 DNA follows: TGTGCCAGCAGCTTCCAACTAGCGTTGGCAGATACGCAGTATTTT. This sequence joins TRBV7-9 and TRBJ2-3; 7 bases align to TRBD2. Trimming cost V 3 bases and J 4 bases; bases outside gene matches: 7. Germline-derived CDR1 and CDR2 are SEHNR and FQNEAQ (reference sequence). This CDR3 has 15 amino acids.

The V gene is TRBV30, the J gene TRBJ2-7; 9 bases match TRBD2. The CDR3 loop spans 15 amino acids. CDR1 GTSNPN and CDR2 SVGIG come from the germline V gene (reference sequence). V gave up 2 bases and J gave up 6 bases; unmatched junction bases: 11. CDR3 protein: CAWSKTSGWESEQYF. The CDR3 nucleotides are TGTGCCTGGAGTAAGACTAGCGGTTGGGAGAGCGAGCAGTACTTC.

The DNA for the CDR3 is TGTGCCAGCAGTCCATGGGACAGGGGTTGGGGCACTGAAGCTTTCTTT. Translated, it gives CASSPWDRGWGTEAFF. This chain links TRBV27 with TRBJ1-1, with 10 positions matching TRBD1. Germline CDR1 and CDR2: MNHEY and SMNVEV (reference sequence). The V gene end was trimmed by 5 bases and the J gene end by 4 bases; junction bases not matched to a gene: 10. This CDR3 contains 16 residues.

This sequence joins TRBV9 and TRBJ1-1; 7 bases map to TRBD1. The CDR3 loop spans 15 amino acids. Germline CDR1 SGDLS, CDR2 YYNGEE. J was trimmed by 0 bases and V by 4 bases; bases with no gene match: 6. The CDR3 nucleotides read TGTGCCAGCAGCCCCCTCGGGACAGTGAACACTGAAGCTTTCTTT. Its translation is CASSPLGTVNTEAFF.

A word on this clone: This sample includes further DNA sequences coding for the same CDR3. The chain's CDR3 is CASSQLSGGVYNEQFF. CDR3 coding DNA: TGTGCCAGCAGCCAACTAAGTGGGGGGGTCTACAATGAGCAGTTCTTC. The rearrangement links TRBV4-2 to TRBJ2-1, with 7 bases lining up with TRBD2. The CDR3 length is 16 residues. CDR1 and CDR2 from the germline V gene are LGHNA and YNFKEQ. V lost 2 bases and J lost 3; bases outside the gene matches: 7.

The chain couples TRBV9 to TRBJ2-5; 13 positions match TRBD2. CDR1 is SGDLS and CDR2 is YYNGEE in the germline V gene. This CDR3 has 17 amino acids. The ends lost 0 bases at V and 5 bases at J; junction bases unmatched: 7. The CDR3 region is CASSVGPMTSGGETQYF. In DNA, the CDR3 is TGTGCCAGCAGCGTAGGGCCCATGACTAGCGGGGGGGAGACCCAGTACTTC.

This clone was seen only once. V usage is TRBV4-3 and J usage is TRBJ1-1, with a possible D match to TRBD1 (5 bases). Germline values: CDR1 LGHNA, CDR2 YSLEER. CDR3 size: 13 residues. Trimming cost V 4 bases and J 1 base, with 7 bases left between them. For the CDR3, the DNA is TGCGCCAGCAGCCCGACAGAGAACACTGAAGCTTTCTTT. Translating gives CASSPTENTEAFF.

About this clone itself: Other nucleotide sequences in the sample specify the same CDR3. The CDR3 coding sequence is TGCGCCAGCAGCTTGGGGGCCAGCACAGATACGCAGTATTTT. It encodes CASSLGASTDTQYF. The chain joins TRBV5-1 to TRBJ2-3, with D unclear. Trimming removed 0 bases at V and 0 bases at J, with 5 bases between. The CDR3 is 14 amino acids. The germline CDR1 and CDR2 sequences are SGHRS and YFSETQ.

This clone was seen a handful of times. The chain couples TRBV4-3 to TRBJ2-2; tentatively, D is TRBD2 (5 bases). Trimming stripped 4 bases from V and 7 bases from J, with 22 bases between. CDR1 is LGHNA and CDR2 is YSLEER in the germline V gene. This CDR3 is 17 amino acids long. DNA for the CDR3: TGCGCCAGCAGCCGCCCGGTTTGGCTAGCAGATAACGGGGAGCTGTTTTTT. It codes for CASSRPVWLADNGELFF.

V and J are TRBV4-1 and TRBJ2-7; D gene ambiguous. Trimming removed 1 base from V and 7 bases from J, with 8 bases in between. This CDR3 comprises 12 residues. CDR1 is MGHRA and CDR2 is YSYEKL in the germline V gene. The CDR3 here is CASSQGKVEQYV. DNA for the CDR3: TGCGCCAGCAGCCAAGGTAAAGTGGAGCAGTACGTC.

The chain links TRBV18 to TRBJ1-1, with D possibly being TRBD1 (6 bases). This CDR3 is built from 14 residues. The germline V and J ends were trimmed by 2 bases and 3 bases, with 10 bases remaining between them. Germline loops: CDR1 KGHSH, CDR2 LQKENI. The CDR3 region has the DNA TGTGCCAGCTCACCAGGGGGCTTGGACACTGAAGCTTTCTTT. Protein: CASSPGGLDTEAFF.

The rearrangement links TRBV9 to TRBJ1-2; TRBD1 aligns across 8 bases. With V trimmed by 3 bases and J by 8 bases, 12 bases remained unmatched. CDR1 and CDR2 (germline): SGDLS, YYNGEE. This CDR3 is 15 amino acids long. The CDR3 loop reads CASSAWGATGEGYTF. CDR3 bases: TGTGCCAGCAGCGCGTGGGGGGCGACAGGGGAGGGCTACACCTTC.

This chain uses TRBV7-2 with TRBJ2-2, with 8 bases matching TRBD1. The CDR3 spans 15 residues. With V trimmed by 5 bases and J by 2 bases, 4 bases remained unmatched. Germline assignment: CDR1 SGHTA and CDR2 FQGNSA. The CDR3 region is CASSQGQANTGELFF. CDR3 in DNA: TGTGCCAGCAGCCAGGGACAGGCAAACACCGGGGAGCTGTTTTTT.

In its sample, this clone was seen a few times. The chain links TRBV7-6 to TRBJ1-1; D perhaps matches TRBD1 (5 bases). Germline assignment: CDR1 SGHVS and CDR2 FNYEAQ. Trimming pared 7 bases from V and 4 bases from J, leaving 16 bases between. The CDR3 has 14 amino acids. The CDR3 DNA reads as TGTGCCAGCACCCTCTCTCGGGGGGGCACTGAAGCTTTCTTT. It specifies CASTLSRGGTEAFF.

The rearrangement uses TRBV5-4 and TRBJ1-5; 11 bases align to TRBD1. From germline, CDR1 is SGHNT and CDR2 YYREEE (reference sequence). With V trimmed by 4 bases and J by 5 bases, 2 bases remained unmatched. CDR3 length: 14 amino acids. Here the CDR3 reads CASSGDRGDQPQHF. The DNA for the CDR3 is TGTGCCAGCAGCGGGGACAGGGGGGATCAGCCCCAGCATTTT.

This clone was observed a single time. This chain links TRBV9 with TRBJ1-5; 9 bases fit TRBD1. The J segment lost 4 bases and the V segment lost 3 bases, leaving 2 bases of the junction unmatched. Germline values: CDR1 SGDLS, CDR2 YYNGEE. There are 14 residues in the CDR3. The CDR3 region is CASSGGTGNQPQHF. Here the CDR3 DNA reads TGTGCCAGCAGCGGTGGGACAGGGAATCAGCCCCAGCATTTT.

The CDR3 here is CASGLAPYSGNTIYF. The CDR3 DNA follows: TGTGCTAGTGGTTTGGCACCCTACTCTGGAAACACCATATATTTT. V gene TRBV12-5 combines with J gene TRBJ1-3; no definite D call. The length of the CDR3 is 15 residues. Trimming removed 1 base from V and 0 bases from J, with 7 bases in between. The V gene's germline CDR1 is LGHNT and CDR2 FRNRAP.

The chain carries TRBV5-4 and TRBJ1-2, with D tentatively TRBD1 (6 bases). V gave up 6 bases and J gave up 2 bases, with 20 bases separating them. The germline CDR1 and CDR2 sequences are SGHNT and YYREEE (reference sequence). This CDR3 is built from 16 residues. The CDR3 region is CASIHSTGSPNYGYTF. As DNA, the CDR3 is TGTGCCAGCATCCATTCCACAGGGAGTCCCAACTATGGCTACACCTTC.

V usage is TRBV7-9 and J usage is TRBJ2-7; 8 positions agree with TRBD1. Germline assignment: CDR1 SEHNR and CDR2 FQNEAQ (reference sequence). CDR3 length: 14 amino acids. Trimming removed 7 bases from V and 2 bases from J; junction bases left unmatched: 7. For the CDR3, the DNA is TGTGCCAGCACCCCGGACAGGGTAACCTACGAGCAGTACTTC. As protein: CASTPDRVTYEQYF.

The gene calls are TRBV18 and TRBJ1-2; 12 nucleotides line up with TRBD1. V lost 2 bases, J lost 8 bases, and 21 bases stayed unmatched. The V gene's germline CDR1 is KGHSH and CDR2 LQKENI. The CDR3 has 20 amino acids. For the CDR3, the DNA is TGTGCCAGCTCACCAAGCTCCGCCCTGCCGGGACAGGGGGCGAGGGGCGGCTACACCTTC. Its translation: CASSPSSALPGQGARGGYTF.

The rearrangement links TRBV19 to TRBJ1-1; 10 positions match TRBD1. Germline V gene data show CDR1 as LNHDA and CDR2 as SQIVND (reference sequence). CDR3 length: 12 amino acids. The ends lost 10 bases at V and 5 bases at J; junction bases unmatched: 4. CDR3 sequence (DNA): TGTGCCATTGGACAGGGGGGTACTGAAGCTTTCTTT. Translated, it gives CAIGQGGTEAFF.

DNA for the CDR3: TGTGCCAGCAGTCTACAGGGATCCTACGAGCAGTACTTC. As protein: CASSLQGSYEQYF. This chain uses TRBV6-5 with TRBJ2-7, with a weak D call TRBD1 (6 bases). CDR3 length: 13 residues. Germline V gene data show CDR1 as MNHEY and CDR2 as SVGAGI. With 5 bases removed from V and 1 base from J, the gap between germline ends came to 9 bases.

V and J are TRBV2 and TRBJ1-1, with TRBD1 matching over 11 bases. In germline, CDR1 is SNHLY, CDR2 FYNNEI. V was clipped by 6 bases and J by 5 bases; unmatched bases: 5. CDR3 length: 14 amino acids. The CDR3, as DNA: TGTGCCAGCAGGGGGGACAGGGGGATGACTGAAGCTTTCTTT. Its protein is CASRGDRGMTEAFF.

V and J are TRBV5-6 and TRBJ2-5, with 8 bases identical to TRBD1. Trimming at V came to 4 bases and at J to 2 bases, leaving 7 bases not matched to a gene. The CDR3 has 15 amino acids. Germline-derived CDR1 and CDR2 are SGHDT and YYEEEE. This chain's CDR3 is CASSPDRVAQETQYF. The CDR3 DNA reads TGTGCCAGCAGCCCGGACAGGGTGGCGCAAGAGACCCAGTACTTC.

This clone was counted only a few times. V and J are TRBV5-1 and TRBJ1-1; D is uncertain. The CDR3 contains 15 residues. Germline CDR1 reads SGHRS; CDR2 reads YFSETQ. Between the trimmed V and J ends, which lost 2 bases and 4 bases, there was a span of 15 bases. As DNA, the CDR3 is TGCGCCAGCAGCTTAGGATGGGAGGGAATCACTGAAGCTTTCTTT. As protein: CASSLGWEGITEAFF. Variable domain in full (rest from reference TRBV5-1 and TRBJ1-1): KAGVTQTPRYLIKTRGQQVTLSCSPISGHRSVSWYQQTPGQGLQFLFEYFSETQRNKGNFPGRFSGRQFSNSRSEMNVSTLELGDSALYLCASSLGWEGITEAFFGQGTRLTVV.

This sequence joins TRBV5-1 and TRBJ2-1; D is possibly TRBD2 (6 bases). The CDR3 is 13 residues long. Germline V lookup: CDR1 SGHRS, CDR2 YFSETQ. Here the CDR3 DNA reads TGCGCGAGCCTCGGAGGGAGTGGAAATGAGCAGTTCTTC. Translated, it gives CASLGGSGNEQFF.

J is TRBJ1-2 and V is TRBV18, with 10 bases aligning to TRBD1. Germline CDR1 and CDR2: KGHSH and LQKENI. V dropped 3 bases and J dropped 5; count of bases not matched to a gene: 3. The CDR3 sequence is 14 residues long. DNA of the CDR3: TGTGCCAGCTCACCGGGACAGGGGTCTTATGGCTACACCTTC. Its translation is CASSPGQGSYGYTF. The complete variable domain, with remaining parts taken from reference TRBV18 and TRBJ1-2, reads NAGVMQNPRHLVRRRGQEARLRCSPMKGHSHVYWYRQLPEEGLKFMVYLQKENIIDESGMPKERFSAEFPKEGPSILRIQQVVRGDSAAYFCASSPGQGSYGYTFGSGTRLTVV.

This chain connects TRBV6-4 to TRBJ2-4; 7 bases line up with TRBD2. The CDR3 has 17 residues. J lost 1 base, V lost 4 bases, and 10 bases had no gene match. Germline CDR1 and CDR2: MRHNA and SNTAGT. CDR3 in amino acids: CASSVSAGVGAKNIQYF. CDR3 nucleotides: TGTGCCAGCAGTGTCTCGGCGGGAGTGGGGGCCAAAAACATTCAGTACTTC.

The gene calls are TRBV7-8 and TRBJ2-7; possible D gene TRBD1, 6 bases. Per the germline V gene, CDR1 is SGHVS and CDR2 is FQNEAQ. Trimming shortened V by 0 bases and J by 2 bases, and 11 bases separated the two germline ends. CDR3 length: 15 residues. The CDR3 region is CASSLAWTATYEQYV. For the CDR3, the DNA is TGTGCCAGCAGCTTAGCCTGGACAGCCACCTACGAGCAGTACGTC.

The chain has TRBV7-6 and TRBJ2-1, with 7 bases fitting TRBD2. The CDR3 length is 14 residues. Trimming took 5 bases from V and 7 from J; bases not matched to a gene: 8. Looked up from germline, CDR1 is SGHVS and CDR2 is FNYEAQ. CDR3 bases: TGTGCCAGCAGCCAGGCAGGGAGGGTAAATGAGCAGTTCTTC. Its translation is CASSQAGRVNEQFF.

J is TRBJ1-5 and V is TRBV5-1; 9 positions agree with TRBD1. V lost 5 bases, J lost 7 bases, and 7 bases stayed unmatched. CDR1 and CDR2 (germline): SGHRS, YFSETQ. The CDR3 contains 14 residues. CDR3 sequence (DNA): TGCGCCAGCAGGGCCGGGACAGGGAACCAGCCCCAGCATTTT. It codes for CASRAGTGNQPQHF.